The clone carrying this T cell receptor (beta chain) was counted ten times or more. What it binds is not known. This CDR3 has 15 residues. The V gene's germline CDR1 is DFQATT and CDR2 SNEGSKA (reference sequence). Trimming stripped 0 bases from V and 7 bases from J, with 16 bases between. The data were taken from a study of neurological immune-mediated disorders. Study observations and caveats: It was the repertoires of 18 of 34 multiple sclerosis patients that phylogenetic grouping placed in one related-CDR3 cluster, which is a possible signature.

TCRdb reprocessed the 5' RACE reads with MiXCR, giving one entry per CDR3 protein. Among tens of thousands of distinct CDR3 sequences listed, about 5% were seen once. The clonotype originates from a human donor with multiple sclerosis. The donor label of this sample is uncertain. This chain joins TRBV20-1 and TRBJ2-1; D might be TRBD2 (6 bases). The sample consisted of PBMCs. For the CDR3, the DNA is TGCAGTGCTAGAGAACGACTAGAAACCTGGAATGAGCAGTTCTTC. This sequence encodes CSARERLETWNEQFF.